This T cell receptor beta chain was profiled in a study of T cell responses to AZD1222 COVID-19 vaccine. Overall study: Pooled together were second doses at about 4 or about 12 weeks.

The CDR3 loop spans 14 amino acids. V dropped 4 bases and J dropped 5; count of bases not matched to a gene: 2. Germline CDR1 and CDR2: LGHDT and YNNKEL (reference sequence). Profiled with immunoSEQ multiplex PCR; TCRdb holds only in-frame clones, not every one. The sample lists 95,000 to 150,000 clones, around nine tenths occurring once. About this clone itself: What it binds is unknown.

Findings and limits, study-wide: Clonal diversity may have been underestimated, and the donors were mostly white British, with more females than males. Per reports, nearly half of all spike-specific TCRs target regions that are unmutated in variants. Repertoire sampling was restricted to post-peak T cell response timepoints.

The sequenced sample was peripheral blood, obtained on day 0 of AZD1222 vaccination. This sequence was found in an adult in good health. The rearrangement links TRBV3-1 (or the pseudogene TRBV3-2) to TRBJ1-5; TRBD1 matches at 10 bases. The CDR3 loop reads CASSPGTGDQPQHF. The CDR3 coding sequence is TGTGCCAGCAGCCCCGGGACAGGGGATCAGCCCCAGCATTTT.